This section outlines one TCR beta chain sequence together with its context. Its antigen is still unknown. One junction end disagrees with the germline gene, perhaps due to a read error. The CDR3 length is 13 residues. Germline CDR1 SEHNR, CDR2 FQNEAQ (reference sequence). Time point meaning: patch test 3, about 24 weeks after DPC sensitization. Treatment defined: therapeutic diphenylcyclopropenone sensitization with weekly scalp DPC. These data come from a study of human T cells and chemical hapten exposure. Study-wide background: Read at 6 days, the patch tests placed 0.01% DPC on the upper back. Mostly female, the patients presented with alopecia areata, totalis or universalis. Study-level results: DPC sensitization did not alter TCRs above 1 in 1000 frequency.

TCRdb recomputed calls from the RACE reads with MiXCR, one row per CDR3 protein. The sample has roughly 150,000 distinct CDR3 sequences, 25% to 30% seen once. Source: whole blood, taken in connection with sensitization to the hapten diphenylcyclopropenone (DPC). The TCR was taken from a woman between 18 and 29 years old with alopecia areata. Some clones in this sample may be carry-over from other donors' samples. The genes are TRBV7-9 and TRBJ1-3; 7 bases agree with TRBD1. The CDR3 bases are TGTGCCAGCAGCTATTCTGAGGGGGCGAGGTTACGTTTT. Translation gives CASSYSEGARLRF.